This TCR beta chain was obtained from a study of cytomegalovirus exposure and HLA in healthy donors. Across the whole study: Some 87 million unique TCRs from HLA-typed donors were held in an early release of data. Study conclusions and caveats: Sequencing depth across donors, presence/absence analyses assumed, was roughly uniform. Researchers reportedly found TCR beta sequences accurately predicted most subjects' HLA-A and HLA-B alleles.

The V gene end was trimmed by 3 bases and the J gene end by 3 bases; junction bases not matched to a gene: 5. CDR3 length: 15 residues. Germline CDR1 reads SGHTA; CDR2 reads FQGNSA. The table lists this clone with a few counts. Its specificity is not known. PCR involved 60 Vbeta and 13 Jbeta primers. TCRdb's table, derived via immunoSEQ multiplex PCR, lists solely in-frame clones and lacks some. The repertoire includes about 120,000 clones, 65% to 90% of them detected once, and 2.1% sits in the top ten. Sequences were obtained from PBMCs. V and J are TRBV7-2 and TRBJ1-3, with 7 bases fitting TRBD1. The TCR comes from a man in his thirties or forties in good health and CMV-seronegative. CDR3 loop: CASSFQGVGGNTIYF. The CDR3 DNA follows: TGTGCCAGCAGCTTCCAGGGGGTGGGTGGAAACACCATATATTTT.